A single T cell receptor beta chain is shown here with its context. The sample belongs to a study of blood T cell repertoires in COVID-19. Study overall: PBMCs, B-cell-depleted T cells, or T cells were the source of the cDNA or gDNA that made up the material.

Produced via immunoSEQ multiplex PCR; TCRdb's table is partial and in-frame only. The table has about 84,000 clones, over 65% seen once. Germline V gene sequence: CDR1 SGHVS, CDR2 FNYEAQ. V lost 5 bases and J lost 9; bases outside the gene matches: 10. CDR3 size: 15 residues. Sequencing used peripheral blood. The sequence derives from a man aged 45-60 years with active or convalescent COVID-19. The rearrangement links TRBV7-6 to TRBJ2-2; TRBD2 matches at 9 bases. The CDR3 reads CASSPLLAGSRELFF. CDR3 sequence (DNA): TGTGCCAGCAGCCCCCTGCTAGCGGGGAGCCGGGAGCTGTTTTTT.